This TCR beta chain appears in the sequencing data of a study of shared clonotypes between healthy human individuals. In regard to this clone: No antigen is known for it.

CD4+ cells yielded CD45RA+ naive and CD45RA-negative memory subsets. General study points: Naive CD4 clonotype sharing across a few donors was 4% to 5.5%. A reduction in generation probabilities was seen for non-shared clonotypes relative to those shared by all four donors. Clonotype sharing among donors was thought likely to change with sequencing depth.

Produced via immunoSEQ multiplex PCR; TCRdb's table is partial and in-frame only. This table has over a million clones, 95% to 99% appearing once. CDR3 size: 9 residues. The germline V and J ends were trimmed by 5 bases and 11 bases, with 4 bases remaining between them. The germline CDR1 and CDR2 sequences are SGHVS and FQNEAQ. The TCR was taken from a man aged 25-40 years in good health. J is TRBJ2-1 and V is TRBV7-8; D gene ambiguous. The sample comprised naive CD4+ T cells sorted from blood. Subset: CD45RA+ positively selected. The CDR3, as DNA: TGTGCCAGCAGCCCCAAGCAGTTCTTC. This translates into CASSPKQFF.